This T cell receptor (beta chain) was captured in a study of cytomegalovirus exposure and HLA in healthy donors. Profiling relied on immunoSEQ multiplex PCR, and the TCRdb table lists in-frame clones only, not all of them. The sample shows some 130,000 clones, 70% to 85% of them seen only once. Germline V gene data show CDR1 as SGHDT and CDR2 as YYEEEE. V lost 3 bases and J 9 bases, leaving 13 bases between the germline ends. This CDR3 comprises 12 residues. The source of this sequence is a man aged 25 to 40 in good health and CMV-seropositive. V gene TRBV5-6 combines with J gene TRBJ2-7; no definite D call. What was sequenced was PBMCs. CDR3 loop: CASSSGSVWQYF. For the CDR3, the DNA is TGTGCCAGCAGCTCGGGTTCGGTGTGGCAGTACTTC.